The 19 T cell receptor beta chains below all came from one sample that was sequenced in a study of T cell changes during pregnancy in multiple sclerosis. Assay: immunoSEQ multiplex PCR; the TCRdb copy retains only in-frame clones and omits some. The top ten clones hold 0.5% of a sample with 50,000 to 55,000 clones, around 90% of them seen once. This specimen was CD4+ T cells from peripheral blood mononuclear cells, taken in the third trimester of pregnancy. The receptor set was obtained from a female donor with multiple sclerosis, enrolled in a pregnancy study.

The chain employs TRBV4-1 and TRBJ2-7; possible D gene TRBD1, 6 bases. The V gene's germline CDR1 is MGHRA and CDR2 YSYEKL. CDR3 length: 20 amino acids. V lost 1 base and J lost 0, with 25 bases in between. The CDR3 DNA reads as TGCGCCAGCAGCCAAGTTGTAGGGGGAACCGGGCCTGGAGCCTCCTACGAGCAGTACTTC. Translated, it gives CASSQVVGGTGPGASYEQYF.

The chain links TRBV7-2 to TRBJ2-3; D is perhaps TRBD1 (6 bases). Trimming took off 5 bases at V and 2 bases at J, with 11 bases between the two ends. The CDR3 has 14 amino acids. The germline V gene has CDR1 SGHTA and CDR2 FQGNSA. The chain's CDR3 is CASSVTGHTDTQYF. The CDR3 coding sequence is TGTGCCAGCAGCGTCACAGGGCACACAGATACGCAGTATTTT.

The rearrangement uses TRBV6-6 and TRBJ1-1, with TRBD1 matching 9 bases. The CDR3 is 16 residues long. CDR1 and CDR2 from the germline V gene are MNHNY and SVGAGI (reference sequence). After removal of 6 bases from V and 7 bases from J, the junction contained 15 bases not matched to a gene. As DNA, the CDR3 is TGTGCCAGCAGATCCACCGGGACAGGGACGAGAATTGAAGCTTTCTTT. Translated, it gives CASRSTGTGTRIEAFF.

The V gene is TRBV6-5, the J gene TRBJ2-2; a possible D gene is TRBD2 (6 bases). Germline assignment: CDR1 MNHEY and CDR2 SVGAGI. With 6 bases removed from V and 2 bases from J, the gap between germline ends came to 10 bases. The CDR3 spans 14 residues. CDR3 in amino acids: CASRVSGNTGELFF. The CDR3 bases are TGTGCCAGCAGGGTTAGCGGAAACACCGGGGAGCTGTTTTTT.

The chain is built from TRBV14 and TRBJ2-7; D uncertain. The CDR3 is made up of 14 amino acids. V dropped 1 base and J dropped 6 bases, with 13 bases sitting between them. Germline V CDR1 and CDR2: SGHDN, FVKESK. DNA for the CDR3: TGTGCCAGCAGCCAAGTACACCACAGCATCGAGCAGTACTTC. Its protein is CASSQVHHSIEQYF.

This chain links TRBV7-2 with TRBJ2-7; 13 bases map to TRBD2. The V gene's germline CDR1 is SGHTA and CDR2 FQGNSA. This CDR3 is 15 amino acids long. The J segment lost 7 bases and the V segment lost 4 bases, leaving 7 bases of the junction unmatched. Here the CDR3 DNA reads TGTGCCAGCAGCTCAGAACTAGCGGGGGGGCAAGAGCAGTACTTC. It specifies CASSSELAGGQEQYF.

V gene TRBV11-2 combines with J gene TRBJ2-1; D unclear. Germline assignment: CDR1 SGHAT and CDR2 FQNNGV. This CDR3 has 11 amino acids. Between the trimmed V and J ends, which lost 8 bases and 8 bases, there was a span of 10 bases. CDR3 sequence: CASLSPDEQFF. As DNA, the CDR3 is TGTGCCAGCCTTAGTCCCGATGAGCAGTTCTTC.

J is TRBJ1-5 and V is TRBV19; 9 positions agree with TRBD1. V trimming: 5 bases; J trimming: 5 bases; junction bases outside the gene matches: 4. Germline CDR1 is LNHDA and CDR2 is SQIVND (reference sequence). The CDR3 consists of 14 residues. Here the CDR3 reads CASSLGTGYQPQHF. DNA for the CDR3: TGTGCCAGTAGTTTAGGGACAGGGTATCAGCCCCAGCATTTT.

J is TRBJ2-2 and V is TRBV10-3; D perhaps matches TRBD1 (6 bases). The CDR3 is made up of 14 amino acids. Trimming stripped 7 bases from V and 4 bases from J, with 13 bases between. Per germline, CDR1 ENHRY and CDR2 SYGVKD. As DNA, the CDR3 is TGTGCCATCAATCAACAGGGAAGCACCGGGGAGCTGTTTTTT. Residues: CAINQQGSTGELFF.

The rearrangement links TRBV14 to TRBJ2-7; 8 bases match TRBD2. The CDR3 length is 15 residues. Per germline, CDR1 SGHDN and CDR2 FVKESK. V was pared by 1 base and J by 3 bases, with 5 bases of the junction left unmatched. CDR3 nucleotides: TGTGCCAGCAGCCAAGGTAGCGGGGCACTCTACGAGCAGTACTTC. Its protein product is CASSQGSGALYEQYF.

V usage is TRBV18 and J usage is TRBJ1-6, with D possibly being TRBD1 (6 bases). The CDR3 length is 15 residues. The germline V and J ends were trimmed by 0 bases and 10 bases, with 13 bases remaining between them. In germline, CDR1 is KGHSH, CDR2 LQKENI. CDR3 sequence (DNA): TGTGCCAGCTCACCACCATCGGGGGGGCAATCACCCCTCCACTTT. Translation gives CASSPPSGGQSPLHF.

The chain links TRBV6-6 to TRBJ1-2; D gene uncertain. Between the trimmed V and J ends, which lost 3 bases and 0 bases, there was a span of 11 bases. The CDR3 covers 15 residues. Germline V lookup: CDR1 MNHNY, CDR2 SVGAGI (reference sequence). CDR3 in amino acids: CASSYRDDPNYGYTF. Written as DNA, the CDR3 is TGTGCCAGCAGTTATCGGGATGACCCTAACTATGGCTACACCTTC.

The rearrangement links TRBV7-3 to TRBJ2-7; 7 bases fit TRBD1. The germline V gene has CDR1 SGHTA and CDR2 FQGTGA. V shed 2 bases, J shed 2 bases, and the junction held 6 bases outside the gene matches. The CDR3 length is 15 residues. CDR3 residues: CASSLEGASPYEQYF. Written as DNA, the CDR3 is TGTGCCAGCAGCTTAGAGGGGGCAAGTCCCTACGAGCAGTACTTC.

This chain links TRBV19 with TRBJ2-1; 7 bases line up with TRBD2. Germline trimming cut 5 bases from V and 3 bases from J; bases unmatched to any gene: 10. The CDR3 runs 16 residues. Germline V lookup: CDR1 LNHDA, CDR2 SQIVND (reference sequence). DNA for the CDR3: TGTGCCAGTAGTCTCCCCGGCGGGGGATTCTACAATGAGCAGTTCTTC. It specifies CASSLPGGGFYNEQFF.

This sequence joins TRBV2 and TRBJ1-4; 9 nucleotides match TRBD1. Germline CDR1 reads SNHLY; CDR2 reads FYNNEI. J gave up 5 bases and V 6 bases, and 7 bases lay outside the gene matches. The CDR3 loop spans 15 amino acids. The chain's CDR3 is CASRDADRGNEKLFF. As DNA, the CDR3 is TGTGCCAGCAGAGACGCTGACAGGGGGAATGAAAAACTGTTTTTT.

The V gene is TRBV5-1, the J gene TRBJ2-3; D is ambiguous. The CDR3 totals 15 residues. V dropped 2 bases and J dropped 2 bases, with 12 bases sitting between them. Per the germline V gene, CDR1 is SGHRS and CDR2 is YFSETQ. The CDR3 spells CASSLLTVTTDTQYF. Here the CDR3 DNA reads TGCGCCAGCAGCTTACTAACTGTTACCACAGATACGCAGTATTTT.

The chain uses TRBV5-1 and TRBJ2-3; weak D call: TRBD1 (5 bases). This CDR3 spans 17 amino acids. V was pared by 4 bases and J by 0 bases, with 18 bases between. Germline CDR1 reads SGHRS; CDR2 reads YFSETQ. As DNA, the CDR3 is TGCGCCAGCAGCCCGAGACAGACAGTTACTAGCACAGATACGCAGTATTTT. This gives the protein CASSPRQTVTSTDTQYF.

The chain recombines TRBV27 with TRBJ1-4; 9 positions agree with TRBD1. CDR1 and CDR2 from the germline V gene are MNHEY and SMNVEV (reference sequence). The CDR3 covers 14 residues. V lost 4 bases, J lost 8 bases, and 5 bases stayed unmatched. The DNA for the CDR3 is TGTGCCAGCAGTTCACAGGGGGCCGGGGAAAAACTGTTTTTT. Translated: CASSSQGAGEKLFF.

Here the CDR3 reads CASSGGGPQETQYF. Here the CDR3 DNA reads TGTGCCAGCAGTGGCGGGGGGCCCCAAGAGACCCAGTACTTC. The rearrangement joins TRBV2 to TRBJ2-5, with TRBD2 matching 8 bases. The J segment lost 1 base and the V segment lost 4 bases, leaving 2 bases of the junction unmatched. The CDR3 is 14 amino acids. Per germline, CDR1 SNHLY and CDR2 FYNNEI.